This T cell receptor beta chain stems from a study of T cell responses to AZD1222 COVID-19 vaccine. Findings of the study overall: The donor cohort was predominantly white British with a female majority, and clonal diversity may have been underestimated. Repertoire sampling was restricted to post-peak T cell response timepoints.

Sequencing used immunoSEQ multiplex PCR; TCRdb keeps in-frame clones, though not all of them. Here the sample spans about 140,000 clones, about nine tenths being singletons. Between the trimmed V and J ends, which lost 6 bases and 7 bases, there was a span of 10 bases. The CDR3 totals 13 residues. A word on this clone: The antigen is not known.

V and J are TRBV12-3 or TRBV12-4 and TRBJ1-6; weak D call: TRBD1 (5 bases). Sequencing used peripheral blood, obtained 28 days after the second AZD1222 dose. This sequence originates from an adult who received the AZD1222 COVID-19 vaccine. CDR3 residues: CASSSRQNSPLHF. The CDR3 DNA is TGTGCCAGCAGCTCCCGACAGAATTCACCCCTCCACTTT.